The present entry profiles one TCR beta chain with its context. Its antigen remains unknown. This entry comes from a study of T-cell memory formation after mild COVID-19. Across the whole study: Largely donor-specific TCR clusters were found. Overall study findings and caveats: Clones shrinking between day 15 and 85 showed a balanced CD4/CD8 split, and those that grew later tilted toward CD4+.

5'RACE with constant-segment primers yielded barcoded, UMI-tagged TCR alpha and TCR beta cDNA libraries. TCRdb used MiXCR to reprocess the 5' RACE reads, holding one entry per CDR3 protein. The sample contains roughly 180,000 distinct CDR3 sequences, 18% of which appear only once. Germline-derived CDR1 and CDR2 are SGHTA and FQGTGA. The CDR3 contains 15 residues. Trimming removed 3 bases from V and 7 bases from J, with 16 bases in between. The rearrangement links TRBV7-3 to TRBJ2-1, with D maybe TRBD2 (6 bases). The sample consisted of PBMCs or a T cell subset sorted from them (not recorded which). The clonotype was recovered from a man aged 18 to 29 who had mild COVID-19 (a few samples of this study predate the infection). Cell type and time point are not known. In DNA, the CDR3 is TGTGCCAGCAGCTTTGGCGGGGTCCTGGGGAATGAGCAGTTCTTC. Encoded protein: CASSFGGVLGNEQFF.